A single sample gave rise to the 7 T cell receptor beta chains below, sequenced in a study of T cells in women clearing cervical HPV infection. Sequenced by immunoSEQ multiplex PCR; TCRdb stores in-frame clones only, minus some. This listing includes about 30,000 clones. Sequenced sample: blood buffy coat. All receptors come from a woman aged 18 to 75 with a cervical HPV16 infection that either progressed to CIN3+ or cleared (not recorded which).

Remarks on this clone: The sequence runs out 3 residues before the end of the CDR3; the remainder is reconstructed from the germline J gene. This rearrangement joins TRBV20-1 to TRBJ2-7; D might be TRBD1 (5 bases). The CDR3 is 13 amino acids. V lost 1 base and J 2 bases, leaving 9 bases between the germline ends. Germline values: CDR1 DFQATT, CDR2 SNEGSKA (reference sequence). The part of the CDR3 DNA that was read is TGCAGTGCTAGAGGCGAAGGGGCCTACGAG. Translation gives CSARGEGAYE. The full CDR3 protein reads CSARGEGAYEQYF.

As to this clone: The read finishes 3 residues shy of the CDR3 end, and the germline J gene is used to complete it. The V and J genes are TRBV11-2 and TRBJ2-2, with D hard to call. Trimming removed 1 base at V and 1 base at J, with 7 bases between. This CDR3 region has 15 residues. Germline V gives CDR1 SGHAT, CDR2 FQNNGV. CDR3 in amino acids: CASSLGLLNTGELFF. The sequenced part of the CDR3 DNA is TGTGCCAGCAGCTTAGGACTTTTGAACACCGGGGAG. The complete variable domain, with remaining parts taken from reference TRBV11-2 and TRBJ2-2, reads EAGVAQSPRYKIIEKRQSVAFWCNPISGHATLYWYQQILGQGPKLLIQFQNNGVVDDSQLPKDRFSAERLKGVDSTLKIQPAKLEDSAVYLCASSLGLLNTGELFFGEGSRLTVL.

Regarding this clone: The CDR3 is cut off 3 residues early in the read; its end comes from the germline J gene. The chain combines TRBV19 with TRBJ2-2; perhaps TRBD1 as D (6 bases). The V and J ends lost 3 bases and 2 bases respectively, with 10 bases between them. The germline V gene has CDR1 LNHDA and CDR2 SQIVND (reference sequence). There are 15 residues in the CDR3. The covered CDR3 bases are TGTGCCAGTAGTATCTTGGACAGAAACACCGGGGAG. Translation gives CASSILDRNTGE. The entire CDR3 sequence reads CASSILDRNTGELFF.

The CDR3 sequence: CASSVGDQETQYF. CDR3 bases read: TGTGCCAGCAGCGTCGGGGATCAAGAGACC. The chain has TRBV7-3 and TRBJ2-5; D perhaps matches TRBD2 (5 bases). The read finishes 3 residues shy of the CDR3 end, and the germline J gene is used to complete it. Germline V gene lookup returns CDR1 SGHTA and CDR2 FQGTGA. The V end was cut by 5 bases, the J end by 2 bases, with 9 bases between. CDR3 length: 13 amino acids.

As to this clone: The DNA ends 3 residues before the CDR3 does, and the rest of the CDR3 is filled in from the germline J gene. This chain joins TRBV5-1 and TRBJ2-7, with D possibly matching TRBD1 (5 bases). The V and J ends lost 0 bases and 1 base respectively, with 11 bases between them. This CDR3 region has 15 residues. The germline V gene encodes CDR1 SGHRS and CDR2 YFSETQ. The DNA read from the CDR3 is TGCGCCAGCAGCTTGGCCACAGGCCCTTCCTACGAG. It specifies CASSLATGPSYE. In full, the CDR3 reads CASSLATGPSYEQYF.

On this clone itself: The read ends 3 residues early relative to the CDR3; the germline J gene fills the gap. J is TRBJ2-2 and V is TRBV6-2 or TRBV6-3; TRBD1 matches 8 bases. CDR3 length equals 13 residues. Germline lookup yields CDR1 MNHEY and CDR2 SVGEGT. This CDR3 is CASKPGQDEKLFF. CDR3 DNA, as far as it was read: TGTGCCAGCAAACCGGGACAGGATGAAAAG.

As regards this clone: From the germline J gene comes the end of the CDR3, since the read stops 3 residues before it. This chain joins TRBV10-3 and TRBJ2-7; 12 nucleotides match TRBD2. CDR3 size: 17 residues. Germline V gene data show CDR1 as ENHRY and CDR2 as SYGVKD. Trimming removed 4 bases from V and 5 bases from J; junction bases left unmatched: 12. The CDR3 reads CAISVGASSGGADEQYF. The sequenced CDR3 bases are TGTGCCATCAGTGTGGGAGCCTCTAGCGGGGGGGCGGACGAG.